This T cell receptor beta chain was recorded in a study of CD8 T cells in ankylosing spondylitis. TCRdb passed the 5' RACE reads through MiXCR, listing each CDR3 protein once. Here the sample spans over 100,000 distinct CDR3 sequences, 6.5% to 9% being singletons. Trimming took 4 bases from V and 2 from J, leaving 15 bases between them. The CDR3 length is 15 residues. Looked up from germline, CDR1 is SGHRS and CDR2 is YFSETQ. The clonotype comes from a male donor with ankylosing spondylitis or in good health (not recorded which). This chain uses TRBV5-1 with TRBJ1-1; D might be TRBD1 (5 bases). Material: blood, either unsorted or a sorted T cell fraction (not recorded which). CDR3 nucleotide sequence: TGCGCCAGCAGCAAAACCTCGACAGCAAACACTGAAGCTTTCTTT. It specifies CASSKTSTANTEAFF.